This TCR beta chain was observed in a study of blood T cell repertoires in COVID-19. Background on the study: The study drew acute and convalescent COVID-19 samples from the United States, Italy and Spain.

Participant ages covered roughly 18 to 89 years across about two dozen US areas. Participants' reported clinical history set cohort assignment. Recovered participants had two consecutive negative NP/OP PCR tests, healthcare professional clearance, or symptom resolution. Generated by immunoSEQ multiplex PCR, the TCRdb table keeps only in-frame clones and is missing some. The data show a few hundred thousand clones, roughly 88% seen once. This CDR3 contains 13 residues. CDR1 is LGHDT and CDR2 is YNNKEL in the germline V gene (reference sequence). Trimming pared 4 bases from V and 2 bases from J, leaving 9 bases between.

Sample: PBMCs or T cells enriched from blood (not recorded which). The receptor was isolated from a woman between 35 and 50 years old who had recovered from COVID-19. The chain recombines TRBV3-1 (or the pseudogene TRBV3-2) with TRBJ2-7; D is ambiguous. In nucleotides, the CDR3 is TGTGCCAGCAGCCTGGCCGCGGCCTACGAGCAGTACTTC. Its translation: CASSLAAAYEQYF.